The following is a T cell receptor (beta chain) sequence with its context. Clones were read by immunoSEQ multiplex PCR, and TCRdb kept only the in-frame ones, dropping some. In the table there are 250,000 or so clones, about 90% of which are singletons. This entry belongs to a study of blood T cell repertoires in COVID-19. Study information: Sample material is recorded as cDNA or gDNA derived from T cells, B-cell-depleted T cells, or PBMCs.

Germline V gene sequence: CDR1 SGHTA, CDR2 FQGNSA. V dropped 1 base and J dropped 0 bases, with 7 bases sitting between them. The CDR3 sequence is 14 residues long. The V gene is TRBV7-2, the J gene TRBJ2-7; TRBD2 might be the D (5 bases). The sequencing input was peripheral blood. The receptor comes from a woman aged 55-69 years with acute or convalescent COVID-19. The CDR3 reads CASSLVSDSYEQYF. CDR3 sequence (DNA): TGTGCCAGCAGCTTAGTTAGCGACTCCTACGAGCAGTACTTC.